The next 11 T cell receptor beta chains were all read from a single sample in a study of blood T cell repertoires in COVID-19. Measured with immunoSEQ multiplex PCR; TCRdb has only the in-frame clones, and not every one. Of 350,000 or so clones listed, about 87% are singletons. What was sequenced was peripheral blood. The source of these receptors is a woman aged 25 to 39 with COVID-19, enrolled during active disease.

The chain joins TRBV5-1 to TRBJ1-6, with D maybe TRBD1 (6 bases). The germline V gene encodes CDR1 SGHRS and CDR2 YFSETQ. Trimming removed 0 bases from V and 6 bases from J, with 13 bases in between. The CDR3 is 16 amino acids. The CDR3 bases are TGCGCCAGCAGCTTGGCCGGACAGAAATTTAATTCACCCCTCCACTTT. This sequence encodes CASSLAGQKFNSPLHF.

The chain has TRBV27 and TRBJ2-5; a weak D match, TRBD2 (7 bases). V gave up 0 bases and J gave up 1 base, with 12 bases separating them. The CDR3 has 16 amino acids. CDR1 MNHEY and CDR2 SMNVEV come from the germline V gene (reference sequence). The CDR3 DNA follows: TGTGCCAGCAGTTTATCTTGGGGAGGGGGCCAAGAGACCCAGTACTTC. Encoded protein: CASSLSWGGGQETQYF.

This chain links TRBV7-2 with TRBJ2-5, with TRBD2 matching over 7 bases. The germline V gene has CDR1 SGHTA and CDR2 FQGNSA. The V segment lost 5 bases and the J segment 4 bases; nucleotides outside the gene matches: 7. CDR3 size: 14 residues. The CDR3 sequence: CASSRSGGGETQYF. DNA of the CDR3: TGTGCCAGCAGCCGCTCGGGGGGAGGAGAGACCCAGTACTTC.

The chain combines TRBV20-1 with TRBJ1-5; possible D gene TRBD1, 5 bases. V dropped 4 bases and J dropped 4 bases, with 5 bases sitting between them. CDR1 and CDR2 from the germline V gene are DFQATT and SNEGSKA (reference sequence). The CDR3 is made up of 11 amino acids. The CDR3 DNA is TGCAGTGCTACAGGGAATCAGCCCCAGCATTTT. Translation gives CSATGNQPQHF.

This CDR3 reads CASSQLLRGSPLHF. DNA of the CDR3: TGTGCCAGCAGCCAACTCCTAAGAGGGTCACCCCTCCACTTT. The V call is TRBV3-1 (or the pseudogene TRBV3-2), the J call TRBJ1-6; no definite D call. The V and J ends lost 2 bases and 10 bases respectively, with 12 bases between them. Germline V gene data show CDR1 as LGHDT and CDR2 as YNNKEL (reference sequence). This CDR3 is built from 14 residues.

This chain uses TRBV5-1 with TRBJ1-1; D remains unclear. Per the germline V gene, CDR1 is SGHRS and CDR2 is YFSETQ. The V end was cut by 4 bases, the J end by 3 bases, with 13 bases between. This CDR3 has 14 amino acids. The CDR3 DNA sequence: TGCGCCAGCAGCCTGACTAGAGCGGACACTGAAGCTTTCTTT. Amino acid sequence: CASSLTRADTEAFF.

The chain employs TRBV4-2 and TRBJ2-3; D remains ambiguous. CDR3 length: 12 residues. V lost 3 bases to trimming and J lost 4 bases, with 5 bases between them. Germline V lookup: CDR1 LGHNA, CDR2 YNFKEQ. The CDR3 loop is CASSHSPDTQYF. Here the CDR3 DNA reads TGTGCCAGCAGCCACTCCCCAGATACGCAGTATTTT.

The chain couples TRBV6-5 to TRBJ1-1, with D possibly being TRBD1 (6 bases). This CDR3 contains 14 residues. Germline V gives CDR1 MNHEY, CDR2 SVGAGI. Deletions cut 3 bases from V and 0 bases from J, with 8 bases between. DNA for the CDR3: TGTGCCAGCAGTTATGGGGGCCTGAACACTGAAGCTTTCTTT. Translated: CASSYGGLNTEAFF.

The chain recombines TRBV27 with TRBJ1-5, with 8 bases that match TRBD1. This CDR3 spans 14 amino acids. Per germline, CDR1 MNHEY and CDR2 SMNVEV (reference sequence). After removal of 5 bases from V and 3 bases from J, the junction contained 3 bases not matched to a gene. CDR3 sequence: CASSHRGDNQPQHF. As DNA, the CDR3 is TGTGCCAGCAGTCACAGGGGGGACAATCAGCCCCAGCATTTT.

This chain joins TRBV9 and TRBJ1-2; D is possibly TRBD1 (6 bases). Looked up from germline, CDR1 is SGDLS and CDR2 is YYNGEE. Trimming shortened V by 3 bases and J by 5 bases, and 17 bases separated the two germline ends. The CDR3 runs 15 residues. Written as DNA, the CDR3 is TGTGCCAGCAGCGCTAACAGGGAGCTCCGATATGGCTACACCTTC. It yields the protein CASSANRELRYGYTF.

This CDR3 reads CASSTGTGVTEAFF. CDR3 nucleotide sequence: TGTGCCAGCAGTACCGGGACAGGGGTTACTGAAGCTTTCTTT. V and J are TRBV27 and TRBJ1-1; 10 bases fit TRBD1. V shed 5 bases and J 5 bases; nucleotides not matched to a gene: 5. The V gene's germline CDR1 is MNHEY and CDR2 SMNVEV (reference sequence). CDR3 size: 14 residues.